The rows below give T cell receptor beta chains drawn from one sample of a study of T cell repertoires in aging, cancer and after chemotherapy. One entry per CDR3 protein, called by TCRdb with MiXCR from the multiplex PCR reads. The sample holds around 12,000 distinct CDR3 sequences, approximately 27% seen once. Sequencing was done on a sample of blood. These receptors were collected from a human donor with a blood cancer. The CDR3 runs from the conserved cysteine through the conserved F or W. The D gene is left open where the match is weak. A row's size may be missing; if present it is once, few, many or a size class.

>TRBJ1-4|TRBV4-3|17|.|.
CASSQDGAYSTNEKLFF
TGCGCCAGCAGCCAAGATGGCGCGTATTCAACTAATGAAAAACTGTTTTTT
>TRBJ2-3|TRBV19|18|few|.
CASSIGEGAGARTDTQYF
TGTGCCAGTAGTATAGGCGAGGGGGCGGGGGCGCGCACAGATACGCAGTATTTT
>TRBJ1-1|TRBV9|13|.|.
CASGPSGATEAFF
TGTGCCAGCGGTCCGTCGGGGGCCACTGAAGCTTTCTTT
>TRBJ1-5|TRBV30|17|.|TRBD1
CAWSSPGTGGGNQPQHF
TGTGCCTGGAGCTCCCCCGGGACAGGGGGCGGCAATCAGCCCCAGCATTTT
>TRBJ1-3|TRBV10-3|13|large|.
CAITTGPGDTIYF
TGTGCCATCACAACAGGACCCGGCGACACCATATATTTT
>TRBJ1-5|TRBV6-1|15|many|.
CASSEQALSNQPQHF
TGTGCCAGCAGTGAACAGGCGCTTAGCAATCAGCCCCAGCATTTT
>TRBJ2-1|TRBV20-1|13|.|.
CSAREPSYIEQFF
TGCAGTGCTAGGGAGCCTTCCTACATTGAGCAGTTCTTC
>TRBJ1-5|TRBV5-6|13|.|.
CTSSSLGGEPQHF
TGTACCAGCAGCAGTCTCGGGGGGGAGCCCCAGCATTTT
>TRBJ1-1|TRBV5-6|14|.|.
CASSPYWRDTEAFF
TGTGCCAGCAGCCCCTACTGGAGGGACACTGAAGCTTTCTTT
>TRBJ2-7|TRBV5-6|20|.|TRBD1
CASSLDIRDRGVPASYEQYF
TGTGCCAGCAGCTTGGACATCCGGGACAGGGGGGTCCCCGCCTCCTACGAGCAGTACTTC
>TRBJ2-1|TRBV20-1|14|.|.
CSARQGLAGNEQFF
TGCAGTGCTAGACAGGGACTGGCAGGCAATGAGCAGTTCTTC
>TRBJ2-1|TRBV7-9|15|.|.
CASSRSGSSYNEQFF
TGTGCCAGCAGTCGATCCGGGAGTTCGTACAATGAGCAGTTCTTC
>TRBJ1-2|TRBV20-1|14|few|.
CSALELAFEYGYTF
TGCAGTGCCCTCGAGTTAGCTTTTGAGTATGGCTACACCTTC
>TRBJ1-1|TRBV12-3/TRBV12-4|14|few|TRBD1
CASRQGGLNTEAFF
TGTGCCAGCAGACAAGGGGGCCTAAACACTGAAGCTTTCTTT
>TRBJ2-5|TRBV6-2/TRBV6-3|14|few|.
CASNVQVRRETQYF
TGTGCCAGCAACGTACAGGTCAGAAGGGAGACCCAGTACTTC
>TRBJ2-3|TRBV27|15|medium-sized|TRBD2
CASSLVAGGTDTQYF
TGTGCCAGCAGTTTAGTAGCGGGGGGGACAGATACGCAGTATTTT
>TRBJ2-1|TRBV4-3|15|few|.
CASSQERGLYNEQFF
TGCGCCAGCAGCCAAGAAAGAGGCCTGTACAATGAGCAGTTCTTC
>TRBJ1-5|TRBV7-9|15|few|.
CASSSSGPGNQPQHF
TGTGCCAGCAGCTCCTCGGGGCCCGGAAATCAGCCCCAGCATTTT
>TRBJ2-5|TRBV5-1|16|.|TRBD2
CASSPLEGLDKETQYF
TGCGCCAGCAGCCCACTGGAGGGACTAGATAAAGAGACCCAGTACTTC
>TRBJ2-1|TRBV19|14|medium-sized|.
CASTHIGEYNEQFF
TGTGCCAGTACGCACATTGGCGAATACAATGAGCAGTTCTTC
>TRBJ1-4|TRBV6-5|18|medium-sized|.
CASSYSRRRRGSNEKLFF
TGTGCCAGCAGTTACTCGAGGAGGAGACGGGGGTCTAATGAAAAACTGTTTTTT
>TRBJ2-3|TRBV5-5|16|.|TRBD2
CASSSGPSGVADTQYF
TGTGCCAGCAGCTCCGGACCTAGCGGGGTCGCAGATACGCAGTATTTT
>TRBJ2-7|TRBV6-2/TRBV6-3|12|.|.
CASSYSNYEQYF
TGTGCCAGCAGTTACTCGAACTACGAGCAGTACTTC
>TRBJ2-2|TRBV5-1|15|few|.
CASSSGSLNTGELFF
TGCGCCAGCAGCTCAGGAAGCCTGAACACCGGGGAGCTGTTTTTT
>TRBJ1-1|TRBV27|15|many|.
CASQQGWRMNTEAFF
TGTGCCAGCCAGCAGGGATGGCGCATGAACACTGAAGCTTTCTTT
>TRBJ2-5|TRBV19|16|medium-sized|.
CASSIAGRGKGETQYF
TGTGCCAGTAGTATAGCCGGCAGGGGTAAGGGAGAGACCCAGTACTTC
>TRBJ2-2|TRBV27|15|.|.
CASSIRTAITGELFF
TGTGCCAGCAGTATCAGGACTGCTATCACCGGGGAGCTGTTTTTT
>TRBJ1-1|TRBV20-1|13|.|.
CSAKTGGGTEAFF
TGCAGTGCTAAGACAGGCGGGGGCACTGAAGCTTTCTTT
>TRBJ2-1|TRBV29-1|15|.|TRBD2
CSAFGPTGGYNEQFF
TGCAGCGCCTTTGGGCCTACGGGGGGTTACAATGAGCAGTTCTTC
>TRBJ2-5|TRBV18|15|.|TRBD2
CASSPDRLAQETQYF
TGTGCCAGCTCACCAGATCGACTAGCGCAAGAGACCCAGTACTTC
>TRBJ2-5|TRBV6-2/TRBV6-3|14|medium-sized|.
CASRTRQGQETQYF
TGTGCCAGCAGAACTCGACAAGGCCAAGAGACCCAGTACTTC
>TRBJ2-3|TRBV6-1|16|medium-sized|TRBD2
CASSEASGSGTDTQYF
TGTGCCAGCAGTGAAGCTAGCGGGAGTGGCACAGATACGCAGTATTTT
>TRBJ2-7|TRBV9|15|.|.
CASSVGQGEGYEQYF
TGTGCCAGCAGCGTGGGCCAGGGAGAGGGCTACGAGCAGTACTTC
>TRBJ1-2|TRBV12-5|16|.|.
CASGPINRGRTGGYTF
TGTGCTAGTGGTCCTATCAATCGCGGACGGACGGGTGGCTACACCTTC
>TRBJ2-5|TRBV6-2/TRBV6-3|14|.|TRBD2
CASRNSGGEETQYF
TGTGCCAGCAGGAATAGCGGGGGAGAAGAGACCCAGTACTTC
>TRBJ2-2|TRBV10-3|15|once|.
CAISDPAGDTGELFF
TGTGCCATCAGTGACCCGGCAGGGGACACCGGGGAGCTGTTTTTT
>TRBJ1-2|TRBV12-3/TRBV12-4|10|.|.
CASEQGGYTF
TGTGCCAGTGAACAGGGTGGCTACACCTTC
>TRBJ2-7|TRBV20-1|14|few|TRBD1
CSALSGTGTYEQYF
TGCAGTGCTCTTAGTGGGACAGGGACTTACGAGCAGTACTTC
>TRBJ1-1|TRBV15|14|many|.
CATSRETVNTEAFF
TGTGCCACCAGCAGAGAGACGGTGAACACTGAAGCTTTCTTT
>TRBJ1-4|TRBV6-5|17|medium-sized|TRBD1
CASSYNGITGANEKLFF
TGTGCCAGCAGCTACAATGGAATAACAGGGGCTAATGAAAAACTGTTTTTT
>TRBJ1-2|TRBV19|11|medium-sized|.
CASSSGWGYTF
TGTGCCAGTAGTTCCGGGTGGGGCTACACCTTC
>TRBJ1-5|TRBV5-5|17|.|TRBD1
CASRPGTGARSNQPQHF
TGTGCCAGCAGACCCGGGACAGGGGCCCGGAGCAATCAGCCCCAGCATTTT
>TRBJ2-7|TRBV12-3/TRBV12-4|15|once|.
CARSLDPSRSYEQYF
TGTGCCAGAAGTTTAGACCCCAGCAGGTCCTACGAGCAGTACTTC
>TRBJ1-1|TRBV27|15|.|.
CASTREGPVNTEAFF
TGTGCCAGCACCCGAGAAGGGCCCGTGAACACTGAAGCTTTCTTT
>TRBJ1-2|TRBV20-1|15|.|TRBD1
CSATGTGALFYGYTF
TGCAGTGCTACCGGGACAGGGGCTCTTTTTTATGGCTACACCTTC
>TRBJ2-3|TRBV21-1|18|.|.
CQQQSKQANNQITDTQYF
TGCCAGCAGCAATCCAAACAAGCAAACAATCAAATCACAGATACGCAGTATTTT
>TRBJ1-5|TRBV19|18|medium-sized|.
CASSIARSTGDSNQPQHF
TGTGCCAGTAGTATCGCCCGATCGACAGGCGATAGCAATCAGCCCCAGCATTTT
>TRBJ1-6|TRBV27|15|medium-sized|.
CASRINRDYNSPLHF
TGTGCCAGCAGAATTAACAGGGATTATAATTCACCCCTCCACTTT
>TRBJ2-2|TRBV29-1|11|medium-sized|.
CSVAVAGELFF
TGCAGCGTTGCCGTCGCCGGGGAGCTGTTTTTT
>TRBJ1-1|TRBV10-3|15|.|TRBD1
CAISDFTGEHTEAFF
TGTGCCATCAGTGATTTTACAGGGGAGCACACTGAAGCTTTCTTT
>TRBJ2-1|TRBV15|13|medium-sized|.
CATSRDRGGGQFF
TGTGCCACCAGCAGAGATCGGGGAGGGGGGCAGTTCTTC
>TRBJ2-3|TRBV20-1|15|.|TRBD2
CSARGQRGTTDTQYF
TGCAGTGCTAGAGGCCAGCGGGGAACTACAGATACGCAGTATTTT
>TRBJ2-1|TRBV5-5|12|many|.
CASSFQGNEQFF
TGTGCCAGCAGCTTCCAGGGGAATGAGCAGTTCTTC